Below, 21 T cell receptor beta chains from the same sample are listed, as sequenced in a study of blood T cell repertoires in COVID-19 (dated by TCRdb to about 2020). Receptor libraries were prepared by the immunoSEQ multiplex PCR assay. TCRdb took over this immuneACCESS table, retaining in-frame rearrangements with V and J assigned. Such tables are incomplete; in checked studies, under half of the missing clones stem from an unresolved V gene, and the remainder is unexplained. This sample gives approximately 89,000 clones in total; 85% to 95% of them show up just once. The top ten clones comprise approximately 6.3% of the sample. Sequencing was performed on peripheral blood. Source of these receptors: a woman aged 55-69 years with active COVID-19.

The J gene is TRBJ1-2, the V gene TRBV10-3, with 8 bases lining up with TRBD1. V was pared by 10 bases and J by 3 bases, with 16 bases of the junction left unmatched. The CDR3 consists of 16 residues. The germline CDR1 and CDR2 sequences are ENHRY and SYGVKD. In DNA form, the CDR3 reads TGTGCCACAGGACCGGGGATCGCAGGGGGCGACTATGGCTACACCTTC. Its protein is CATGPGIAGGDYGYTF.

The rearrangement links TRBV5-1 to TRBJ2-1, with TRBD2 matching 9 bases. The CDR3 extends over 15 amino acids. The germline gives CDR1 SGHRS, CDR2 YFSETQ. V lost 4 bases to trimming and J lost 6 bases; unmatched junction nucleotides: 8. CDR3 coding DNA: TGCGCCAGCAGCACAGGGGCGGGGGGGCCCAATGAGCAGTTCTTC. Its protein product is CASSTGAGGPNEQFF.

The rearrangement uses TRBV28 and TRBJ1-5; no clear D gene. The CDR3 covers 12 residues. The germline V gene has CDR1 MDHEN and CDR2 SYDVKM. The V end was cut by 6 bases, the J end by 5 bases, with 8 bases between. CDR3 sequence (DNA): TGTGCCAGCAGCTCCGGGGATCAGCCCCAGCATTTT. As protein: CASSSGDQPQHF.

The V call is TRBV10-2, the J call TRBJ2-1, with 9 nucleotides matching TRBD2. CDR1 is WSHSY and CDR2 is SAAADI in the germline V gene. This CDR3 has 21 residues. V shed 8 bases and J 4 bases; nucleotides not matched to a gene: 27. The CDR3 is CASRRRHGVGQREVFYNEQFF. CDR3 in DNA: TGCGCCAGCCGAAGGCGTCATGGGGTTGGACAGCGGGAGGTCTTTTACAATGAGCAGTTCTTC.

The DNA for the CDR3 is TGTGCCAGCTCCCCTGGGGCCGGGGGGACGGGGGCCCTCCACTTT. Translating gives CASSPGAGGTGALHF. The chain recombines TRBV28 with TRBJ1-6; TRBD1 is a possible D gene (5 bases). Trimming cost V 8 bases and J 14 bases, with 25 bases left between them. Per germline, CDR1 MDHEN and CDR2 SYDVKM. The CDR3 has 15 residues.

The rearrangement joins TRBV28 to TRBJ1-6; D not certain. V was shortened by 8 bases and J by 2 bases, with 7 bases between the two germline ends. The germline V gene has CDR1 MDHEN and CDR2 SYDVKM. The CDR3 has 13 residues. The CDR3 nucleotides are TGTGCCAGCGGAGGAGCCTATAATTCACCCCTCCACTTT. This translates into CASGGAYNSPLHF.

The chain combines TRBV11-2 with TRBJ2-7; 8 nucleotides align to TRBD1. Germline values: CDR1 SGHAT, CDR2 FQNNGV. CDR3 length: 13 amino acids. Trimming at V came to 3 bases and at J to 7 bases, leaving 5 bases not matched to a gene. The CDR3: CASSLDRVGEQYF. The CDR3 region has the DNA TGTGCCAGCAGCTTGGACAGGGTCGGGGAGCAGTACTTC.

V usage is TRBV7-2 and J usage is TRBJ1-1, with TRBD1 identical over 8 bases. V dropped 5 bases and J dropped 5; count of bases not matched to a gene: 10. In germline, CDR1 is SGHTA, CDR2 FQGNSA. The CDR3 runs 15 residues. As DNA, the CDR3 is TGTGCCAGCAGCCCCACCAGACAGGGGCGGACTGAAGCTTTCTTT. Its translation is CASSPTRQGRTEAFF.

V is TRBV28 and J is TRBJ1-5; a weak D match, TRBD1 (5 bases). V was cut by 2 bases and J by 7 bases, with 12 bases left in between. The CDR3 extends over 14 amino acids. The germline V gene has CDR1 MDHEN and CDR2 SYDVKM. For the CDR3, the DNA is TGTGCCAGCAGTTTAGGTAAGGGGTGGCAGCCCCAGCATTTT. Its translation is CASSLGKGWQPQHF.

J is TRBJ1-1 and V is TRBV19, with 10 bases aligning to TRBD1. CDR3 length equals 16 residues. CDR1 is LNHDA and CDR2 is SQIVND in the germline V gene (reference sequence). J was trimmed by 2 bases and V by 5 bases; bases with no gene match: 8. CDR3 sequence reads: CASSSFGQGVNTEAFF. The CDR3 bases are TGTGCCAGTAGTTCCTTTGGACAGGGGGTAAACACTGAAGCTTTCTTT.

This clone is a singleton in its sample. In DNA form, the CDR3 reads TGTGCCAGCAGCTTATGGTCCAGGGGGACCAACTACGAGCAGTACTTC. Translating gives CASSLWSRGTNYEQYF. V is TRBV7-2 and J is TRBJ2-7; 7 bases agree with TRBD1. Germline CDR1 SGHTA, CDR2 FQGNSA. The trim removed 2 bases at V and 3 bases at J, leaving 10 bases unmatched. The CDR3 length is 16 residues.

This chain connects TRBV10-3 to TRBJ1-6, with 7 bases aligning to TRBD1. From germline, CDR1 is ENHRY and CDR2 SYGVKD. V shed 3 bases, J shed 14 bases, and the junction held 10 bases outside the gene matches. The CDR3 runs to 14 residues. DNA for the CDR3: TGTGCCATCAGTGACCGTAGGGGACAGATAACCCTCCACTTT. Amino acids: CAISDRRGQITLHF.

CDR3 nucleotide sequence: TGTGCCAGCAGCCAAGGGGGACTAGCGGGAGCGGGGGATACGCAGTATTTT. Translated, it gives CASSQGGLAGAGDTQYF. V usage is TRBV3-1 (or the pseudogene TRBV3-2) and J usage is TRBJ2-3; the match to TRBD2 covers 14 bases. V trimming: 1 base; J trimming: 6 bases; junction bases outside the gene matches: 6. The CDR3 length is 17 residues. Germline V lookup: CDR1 LGHDT, CDR2 YNNKEL (reference sequence).

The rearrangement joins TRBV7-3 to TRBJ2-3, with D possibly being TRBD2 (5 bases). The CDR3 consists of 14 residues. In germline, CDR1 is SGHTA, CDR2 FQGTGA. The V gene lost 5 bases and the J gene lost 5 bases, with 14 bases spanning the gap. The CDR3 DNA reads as TGTGCCAGCAGCAACCCCGAGGCGGGAGATACGCAGTATTTT. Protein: CASSNPEAGDTQYF.

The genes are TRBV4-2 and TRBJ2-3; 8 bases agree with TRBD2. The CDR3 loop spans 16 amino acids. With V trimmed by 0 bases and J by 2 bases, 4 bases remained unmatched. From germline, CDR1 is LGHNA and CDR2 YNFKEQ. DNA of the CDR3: TGTGCCAGCAGCCAAGACTTCGGGGGGGCCACAGATACGCAGTATTTT. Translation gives CASSQDFGGATDTQYF.

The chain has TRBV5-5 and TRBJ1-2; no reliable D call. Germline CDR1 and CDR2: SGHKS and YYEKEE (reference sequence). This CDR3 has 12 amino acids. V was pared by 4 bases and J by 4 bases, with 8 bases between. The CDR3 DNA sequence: TGTGCCAGCAGCCTCGAGGCCTATGGCTACACCTTC. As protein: CASSLEAYGYTF.

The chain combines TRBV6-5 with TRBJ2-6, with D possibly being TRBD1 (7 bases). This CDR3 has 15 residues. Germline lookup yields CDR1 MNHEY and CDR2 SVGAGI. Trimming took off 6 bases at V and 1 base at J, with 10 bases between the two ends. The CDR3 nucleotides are TGTGCCAGCAGACCAGGGGGGTCTGGGGCCAACGTCCTGACTTTC. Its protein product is CASRPGGSGANVLTF.

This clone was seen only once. CDR3 bases: TGTGCCAGCAGTGAAGGAGGGACAGGGGGCCTTGGCTACACCTTC. Its translation is CASSEGGTGGLGYTF. The chain uses TRBV25-1 and TRBJ1-2; TRBD1 aligns across 12 bases. Per the germline V gene, CDR1 is MGHDK and CDR2 is SYGVNS. The CDR3 loop spans 15 amino acids. Trimming removed 2 bases from V and 7 bases from J; junction bases left unmatched: 5.

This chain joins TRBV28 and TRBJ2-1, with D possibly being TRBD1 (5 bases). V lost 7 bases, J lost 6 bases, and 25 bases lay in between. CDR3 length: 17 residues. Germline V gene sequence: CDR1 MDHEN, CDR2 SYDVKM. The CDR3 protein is CASKSQTLGAHGNEQFF. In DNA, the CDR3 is TGTGCCAGCAAATCCCAAACCCTAGGGGCTCACGGCAATGAGCAGTTCTTC.

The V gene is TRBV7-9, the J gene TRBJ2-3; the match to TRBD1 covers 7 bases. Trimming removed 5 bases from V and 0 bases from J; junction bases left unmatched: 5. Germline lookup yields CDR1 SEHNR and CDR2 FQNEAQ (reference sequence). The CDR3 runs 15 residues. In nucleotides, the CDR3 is TGTGCCAGCAGCCTACAGGGGCCGAGCACAGATACGCAGTATTTT. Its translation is CASSLQGPSTDTQYF.

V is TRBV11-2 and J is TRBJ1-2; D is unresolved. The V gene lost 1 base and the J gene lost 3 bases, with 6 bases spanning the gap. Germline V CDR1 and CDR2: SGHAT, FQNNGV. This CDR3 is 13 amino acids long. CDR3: CASSLGQDYGYTF. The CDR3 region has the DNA TGTGCCAGCAGCTTAGGGCAGGACTATGGCTACACCTTC.